One and the same sample provided the 2 T cell receptor beta chains below, sequenced in a study of cytomegalovirus exposure and HLA in healthy donors. Measured with immunoSEQ multiplex PCR; TCRdb has only the in-frame clones, and not every one. The profile shows roughly 100,000 clones, about 95% of them singletons. Sequencing input: PBMCs. The receptors were sampled from a woman aged 18-29 years in good health and CMV-seronegative.

The CDR3 loop is CASSTTAGASGYGYTF. The CDR3 bases are TGTGCCAGTAGTACTACGGCGGGGGCAAGTGGCTATGGCTACACCTTC. J is TRBJ1-2 and V is TRBV19, with D possibly matching TRBD1 (6 bases). The V end lost 4 bases, the J end lost 4 bases, and 19 bases lay between the germline ends. Germline loops: CDR1 LNHDA, CDR2 SQIVND (reference sequence). The CDR3 has 16 residues.

The chain uses TRBV5-4 and TRBJ2-1; a weak D match, TRBD1 (5 bases). CDR3 size: 18 residues. Germline V gene lookup returns CDR1 SGHNT and CDR2 YYREEE (reference sequence). Trimming removed 0 bases at V and 0 bases at J, with 16 bases between. CDR3 DNA: TGTGCCAGCAGCTTGGCAGGGTCCCAAGGAAGCTCCTACAATGAGCAGTTCTTC. Its translation is CASSLAGSQGSSYNEQFF.